These 31 T cell receptor beta chains were sequenced from one sample in a study of T cells in Graves' hyperthyroidism and ophthalmopathy. RNA transcripts yielded amplified TCR beta CDR3 regions. An initial round of RT-PCR targeting the TCR CDR3 relied on the HTBI primer set. TCRdb ran MiXCR on the multiplex PCR reads and lists one entry per CDR3 protein. Here the sample spans 300,000 to 450,000 distinct CDR3 sequences, approximately 14% being singletons. Sequencing was done on a sample of blood. These receptors all stem from a woman under 30 with Graves' hyperthyroidism that later progressed to Graves' ophthalmopathy.

This clonotype was recorded a few times. The chain joins TRBV11-2 to TRBJ2-4; D is perhaps TRBD1 or TRBD2 (5 bases each). Trimming stripped 1 base from V and 3 bases from J, with 16 bases between. The CDR3 runs 17 residues. CDR1 SGHAT and CDR2 FQNNGV come from the germline V gene. Here the CDR3 reads CASSLAPGPLGKNIQYF. CDR3 nucleotides: TGTGCCAGCAGCTTAGCGCCGGGACCATTGGGCAAAAACATTCAGTACTTC. Together with reference TRBV11-2 and TRBJ2-4, the CDR3 gives the full variable domain: EAGVAQSPRYKIIEKRQSVAFWCNPISGHATLYWYQQILGQGPKLLIQFQNNGVVDDSQLPKDRFSAERLKGVDSTLKIQPAKLEDSAVYLCASSLAPGPLGKNIQYFGAGTRLSVL.

The table lists this clonotype with many counts. This rearrangement joins TRBV28 to TRBJ2-2; 11 positions match TRBD2. CDR1 MDHEN and CDR2 SYDVKM come from the germline V gene. The CDR3 is made up of 20 amino acids. V shed 8 bases, J shed 0 bases, and the junction held 17 bases outside the gene matches. The CDR3 region is CASYAKKGTSGYANTGELFF. CDR3 DNA: TGTGCCAGCTATGCGAAGAAAGGGACTAGCGGATACGCGAACACCGGGGAGCTGTTTTTT.

This clonotype has ten or more counts. The CDR3 DNA reads TGTGCCAGCAGCCCCGACAGCGCCTATAATCAGCCCCAGCATTTT. Protein: CASSPDSAYNQPQHF. V gene TRBV28 combines with J gene TRBJ1-5; D perhaps matches TRBD1 (5 bases). The germline V gene has CDR1 MDHEN and CDR2 SYDVKM. V lost 6 bases to trimming and J lost 4 bases, with 16 bases between them. The CDR3 is 15 residues long.

Many counts were recorded for this clonotype. This chain joins TRBV2 and TRBJ2-1; the D call may be TRBD1 or TRBD2 (6 bases each). Trimming removed 3 bases at V and 3 bases at J, with 9 bases between. CDR1 and CDR2 from the germline V gene are SNHLY and FYNNEI. The CDR3 totals 14 residues. CDR3 in amino acids: CASSEEGDYNEQFF. CDR3 nucleotide sequence: TGTGCCAGCAGTGAGGAGGGGGACTACAATGAGCAGTTCTTC.

This clonotype was found many times. This chain connects TRBV12-3 or TRBV12-4 to TRBJ2-2; D unclear. The ends were cut back, 7 bases at V and 7 bases at J, with 7 bases in the middle. The CDR3 is 11 amino acids. This CDR3 reads CASTVSGELFF. Written as DNA, the CDR3 is TGTGCCAGCACCGTTAGCGGGGAGCTGTTTTTT.

In its sample, this clonotype was seen many times. The genes are TRBV7-8 and TRBJ2-1; TRBD1 agrees at 9 bases. Germline loops: CDR1 SGHVS, CDR2 FQNEAQ. The V gene end was trimmed by 5 bases and the J gene end by 9 bases; junction bases not matched to a gene: 5. This CDR3 is 13 amino acids long. The CDR3 spells CASSTGGSAEQFF. In DNA form, the CDR3 reads TGTGCCAGCAGCACAGGGGGCAGCGCTGAGCAGTTCTTC.

DNA of the CDR3: TGTGCCAGTGTAGCCACCTACAATGAGCAGTTCTTC. It is translated as CASVATYNEQFF. This chain uses TRBV12-3 or TRBV12-4 with TRBJ2-1; D gene ambiguous. Between the trimmed V and J ends, which lost 9 bases and 2 bases, there was a span of 8 bases. The CDR3 loop spans 12 amino acids.

In this sample, this clonotype turned up a few times. The chain has TRBV14 and TRBJ2-2, with 7 positions matching TRBD1. Germline loops: CDR1 SGHDN, CDR2 FVKESK. The CDR3 sequence is 16 residues long. V dropped 10 bases and J dropped 5; count of bases not matched to a gene: 16. The CDR3 coding sequence is TGTGCCAACAGTAGGATACAGGGGAGTCGGACCGGGGAGCTGTTTTTT. Its protein product is CANSRIQGSRTGELFF.

This clonotype was observed at least ten times. At one boundary the junction diverges from the germline segment, which might be a read error. The rearrangement links TRBV28 to TRBJ2-7, with 9 nucleotides matching TRBD1. The CDR3 totals 16 residues. The V gene's germline CDR1 is MDHEN and CDR2 SYDVKM. The CDR3 loop reads CASRLYGTGISYEQYF. The DNA for the CDR3 is TGTGCCAGCAGATTATATGGGACAGGGATTTCCTACGAGCAGTACTTC.

This sequence joins TRBV7-2 and TRBJ2-7; the D is unclear. With 8 bases removed from V and 6 bases from J, the gap between germline ends came to 14 bases. The CDR3 extends over 12 amino acids. Germline CDR1 reads SGHTA; CDR2 reads FQGNSA. The CDR3 is CASFLRPSEQYF. In nucleotides, the CDR3 is TGTGCCAGCTTTCTCAGGCCCAGCGAGCAGTACTTC.

This clonotype occurred many times. The CDR3 DNA reads TGCAGTGCTATGGCCAGGCAGTCTTACACCGGGGAGCTGTTTTTT. Its translation is CSAMARQSYTGELFF. The V call is TRBV20-1, the J call TRBJ2-2; D is unresolved. Between the trimmed V and J ends, which lost 4 bases and 3 bases, there was a span of 15 bases. The CDR3 runs 15 residues. Germline CDR1 reads DFQATT; CDR2 reads SNEGSKA (reference sequence).

This chain links TRBV19 with TRBJ1-5; D remains ambiguous. V gave up 7 bases and J gave up 5 bases, with 9 bases separating them. This CDR3 contains 12 residues. Germline V gene lookup returns CDR1 LNHDA and CDR2 SQIVND (reference sequence). The chain's CDR3 is CASNYRDQPQHF. CDR3 coding DNA: TGTGCCAGTAACTACCGGGATCAGCCCCAGCATTTT.

This clonotype was observed a few times. V is TRBV5-1 and J is TRBJ1-2; tentatively, D is TRBD1 (6 bases). The CDR3 is 17 residues long. The germline gives CDR1 SGHRS, CDR2 YFSETQ. The V end lost 4 bases, the J end lost 7 bases, and 26 bases lay between the germline ends. CDR3 region: CASSPLSPLSGAVGYTF. The CDR3 DNA follows: TGCGCCAGCAGCCCCCTTTCCCCATTGTCGGGGGCGGTTGGCTACACCTTC.

Only a few counts were recorded for this clonotype. The genes are TRBV29-1 and TRBJ2-2, with TRBD1 identical over 8 bases. Germline CDR1 and CDR2: SQVTM and ANQGSEA. CDR3 size: 15 residues. The junction had 6 bases not matched to a gene; V was cut back by 0 bases and J by 6 bases. CDR3 sequence reads: CSVEDQGQGPGELFF. DNA for the CDR3: TGCAGCGTTGAAGATCAAGGACAGGGACCCGGGGAGCTGTTTTTT.

Here the CDR3 reads CASSRDPRLAGRRANVLTF. The CDR3 nucleotides are TGTGCCAGCAGCCGGGATCCGAGACTAGCGGGAAGGAGGGCCAACGTCCTGACTTTC. The V call is TRBV28, the J call TRBJ2-6; 11 nucleotides agree with TRBD2. V lost 6 bases to trimming and J lost 5 bases; unmatched junction nucleotides: 15. CDR1 and CDR2 from the germline V gene are MDHEN and SYDVKM. This CDR3 has 19 residues.

Ten or more counts support this clonotype. This chain connects TRBV11-2 to TRBJ2-5, with D hard to call. Trimming took 3 bases from V and 8 from J, leaving 16 bases between them. The CDR3 length is 14 residues. Germline values: CDR1 SGHAT, CDR2 FQNNGV. The CDR3 DNA reads TGTGCCAGCAGCTTGGGTCAACAAAGAGAAACCCAGTACTTC. Translating gives CASSLGQQRETQYF. Full variable domain (missing parts from reference TRBV11-2 and TRBJ2-5): EAGVAQSPRYKIIEKRQSVAFWCNPISGHATLYWYQQILGQGPKLLIQFQNNGVVDDSQLPKDRFSAERLKGVDSTLKIQPAKLEDSAVYLCASSLGQQRETQYFGPGTRLLVL.

This clonotype was seen ten or more times. The V gene is TRBV7-8, the J gene TRBJ1-2; D is ambiguous. The germline gives CDR1 SGHVS, CDR2 FQNEAQ. The CDR3 runs to 14 residues. Trimming removed 5 bases at V and 2 bases at J, with 12 bases between. In DNA, the CDR3 is TGTGCCAGCAGCCCGATAAGACGGAACTATGGCTACACCTTC. Its protein is CASSPIRRNYGYTF.

The chain joins TRBV5-1 to TRBJ2-3, with D hard to call. The germline CDR1 and CDR2 sequences are SGHRS and YFSETQ. Trimming cost V 0 bases and J 4 bases, with 9 bases left between them. There are 14 residues in the CDR3. CDR3 in DNA: TGCGCCAGCAGCTTGGCCGACATCCCAGATACGCAGTATTTT. Its translation: CASSLADIPDTQYF.

The chain employs TRBV10-3 and TRBJ2-5; D gene ambiguous. The germline gives CDR1 ENHRY, CDR2 SYGVKD. Trimming left V 5 bases short and J 2 bases short, with 6 bases between. The CDR3 has 12 residues. For the CDR3, the DNA is TGTGCCATCAGTCCAGATCAAGAGACCCAGTACTTC. This translates into CAISPDQETQYF.

In this sample, this clonotype turned up many times. The rearrangement uses TRBV18 and TRBJ2-1; 13 bases map to TRBD2. The CDR3 runs 15 residues. V shed 3 bases, J shed 6 bases, and the junction held 2 bases outside the gene matches. CDR1 and CDR2 (germline): KGHSH, LQKENI. This CDR3 reads CASSPGLAGSNEQFF. For the CDR3, the DNA is TGTGCCAGCTCACCGGGACTAGCGGGGAGCAATGAGCAGTTCTTC. The full variable domain, its missing parts supplied by reference TRBV18 and TRBJ2-1, is NAGVMQNPRHLVRRRGQEARLRCSPMKGHSHVYWYRQLPEEGLKFMVYLQKENIIDESGMPKERFSAEFPKEGPSILRIQQVVRGDSAAYFCASSPGLAGSNEQFFGPGTRLTVL.

The chain is built from TRBV5-6 and TRBJ1-2, with D uncertain. CDR3 size: 13 residues. V lost 0 bases and J 5 bases, leaving 8 bases between the germline ends. Germline V CDR1 and CDR2: SGHDT, YYEEEE. DNA for the CDR3: TGTGCCAGCAGCTTGGTAGGCCAGTATGGCTACACCTTC. As protein: CASSLVGQYGYTF.

The chain joins TRBV27 to TRBJ2-2; 9 nucleotides match TRBD1. V trimming: 6 bases; J trimming: 4 bases; junction bases outside the gene matches: 9. The CDR3 extends over 16 amino acids. Germline V gives CDR1 MNHEY, CDR2 SMNVEV (reference sequence). The CDR3 DNA reads TGTGCCAGCAGCCCAAGAACAGGGGGCCTCACCGGGGAGCTGTTTTTT. Protein product: CASSPRTGGLTGELFF.

A few counts support this clonotype. V usage is TRBV7-2 and J usage is TRBJ2-2; possibly TRBD2 for D (7 bases). With 5 bases removed from V and 4 bases from J, the gap between germline ends came to 17 bases. The germline CDR1 and CDR2 sequences are SGHTA and FQGNSA. The CDR3 runs to 16 residues. CDR3 coding DNA: TGTGCCAGCAGCCTAAATGGGGGCGGGAGCACCGGGGAGCTGTTTTTT. It translates to CASSLNGGGSTGELFF.

This clonotype came up a few times. The rearrangement links TRBV9 to TRBJ1-1; D is ambiguous. Germline V gene data show CDR1 as SGDLS and CDR2 as YYNGEE. CDR3 length: 14 amino acids. V was cut by 2 bases and J by 3 bases, with 11 bases left in between. DNA of the CDR3: TGTGCCAGCAGCGTGGGAATCAGAGACACTGAAGCTTTCTTT. Its protein is CASSVGIRDTEAFF.

The sample holds many counts of this clonotype. The J gene is TRBJ2-3, the V gene TRBV7-3; 11 nucleotides match TRBD2. This CDR3 has 14 amino acids. Germline assignment: CDR1 SGHTA and CDR2 FQGTGA. Trimming cost V 6 bases and J 3 bases; bases outside gene matches: 2. The CDR3 sequence is CASSPSGRTDTQYF. DNA for the CDR3: TGTGCCAGCAGTCCTAGCGGGAGGACAGATACGCAGTATTTT.

This clonotype has at least ten counts. The chain couples TRBV20-1 to TRBJ2-5; 13 bases align to TRBD2. The CDR3 has 18 amino acids. With 4 bases clipped from V and 4 bases from J, the junction kept 15 bases outside the gene matches. The V gene's germline CDR1 is DFQATT and CDR2 SNEGSKA (reference sequence). Here the CDR3 reads CSATESETSGRWRETQYF. The CDR3 bases are TGCAGTGCTACCGAAAGTGAGACTAGCGGGAGGTGGCGAGAGACCCAGTACTTC.

The chain uses TRBV7-2 and TRBJ1-1; D call uncertain. Germline CDR1 and CDR2: SGHTA and FQGNSA. V shed 1 base and J shed 5 bases, with 14 bases lying between them. The CDR3 consists of 15 residues. CDR3 nucleotide sequence: TGTGCCAGCAGCTTAGGAACCCTTCCCGGTACTGAAGCTTTCTTT. Translation gives CASSLGTLPGTEAFF.

Ten or more counts support this clonotype. The CDR3 sequence: CASSLGQTSYEQYF. In nucleotides, the CDR3 is TGTGCCAGCAGCTTAGGGCAGACTTCCTACGAGCAGTACTTC. This chain joins TRBV7-8 and TRBJ2-7; D remains ambiguous. The CDR3 spans 14 residues. V gave up 1 base and J gave up 1 base, with 8 bases separating them. Germline CDR1 reads SGHVS; CDR2 reads FQNEAQ.

A note on this clonotype: A much larger clone sits a single nucleotide away, making a read error possible. The J gene is TRBJ2-7, the V gene TRBV9; maybe TRBD2 (6 bases). Germline V gene data show CDR1 as SGDLS and CDR2 as YYNGEE. The CDR3 is made up of 15 amino acids. CDR3 nucleotides: TGTGCCGGCAGCGTAGGCGGAGGGCCCGTTGGCGAGCAGTACTTC. This gives the protein CAGSVGGGPVGEQYF.

To note about this clonotype: Being one base from a much bigger clone, this may be a read error. This rearrangement joins TRBV2 to TRBJ2-7; perhaps D is TRBD1 or TRBD2 (6 bases each). The CDR3 is made up of 14 amino acids. Germline assignment: CDR1 SNHLY and CDR2 FYNNEI. Trimming took off 7 bases at V and 0 bases at J, with 13 bases between the two ends. The CDR3 DNA follows: TGTGCCAGCAAAACGGGGGCCCACTCCTACGAGCAGTACTTC. Its translation: CASKTGAHSYEQYF.

This clonotype has only a few counts. The CDR3: CSAIIAGSTDTQYF. The CDR3 DNA is TGCAGTGCAATCATAGCGGGGAGCACAGATACGCAGTATTTT. V gene TRBV20-1 combines with J gene TRBJ2-3, with 8 bases identical to TRBD2. The CDR3 is 14 amino acids. After removal of 6 bases from V and 0 bases from J, the junction contained 5 bases not matched to a gene. The germline gives CDR1 DFQATT, CDR2 SNEGSKA (reference sequence).